This T cell receptor (beta chain) was captured by sequencing in a study of T-cell memory formation after mild COVID-19. The ends were cut back, 7 bases at V and 2 bases at J, with 2 bases in the middle. This CDR3 has 11 amino acids. CDR1 and CDR2 from the germline V gene are MNHEY and SVGEGT. TCRdb independently ran MiXCR on the 5' RACE reads; one entry per CDR3 protein. The sample includes fewer than 90,000 distinct CDR3 sequences, 13% seen only once; the top ten take more than 35%. This clonotype was observed at least ten times. The sequenced material came from PBMCs or a T cell subset sorted from them (not recorded which). This clonotype was obtained from a man younger than 35 who had mild COVID-19 (a few samples of this study predate the infection). Cell type and time point are not known. The chain joins TRBV6-2 or TRBV6-3 to TRBJ2-2, with D unresolved. CDR3 residues: CASTNTGELFF. In DNA form, the CDR3 reads TGTGCCAGCACCAACACCGGGGAGCTGTTTTTT.